Below are 7 T cell receptor beta chains sequenced from a single sample in a study of regulatory T cells in long-lasting Graves disease. Time point specified: newly diagnosed GD, antithyroid drugs for less than 3 months. From RNA extracted from PBMCs, the TCR library was made. According to the study, TCR beta libraries were built with iRepertoire HTBI primers and CDR3-region Arm-PCR. TCRdb processed the multiplex PCR reads anew with MiXCR; each CDR3 protein has one entry. The repertoire consists of about 540,000 distinct CDR3 sequences, with roughly 14% occurring once and the leading ten covering roughly a tenth. The same sample was also used in a study of T cells in Graves' hyperthyroidism and ophthalmopathy.

Here the sequenced sample was peripheral blood mononuclear cells (PBMCs), taken at new diagnosis, from a patient treated with antithyroid drugs. The origin of the receptors is a man younger than 40 with Graves disease.

This clonotype was detected a few times. Since a much larger clone is just one base distant, this may be a read error. The rearrangement uses TRBV12-3 or TRBV12-4 and TRBJ2-2, with D possibly called TRBD1 or TRBD2 (5 bases each). This CDR3 region has 14 residues. CDR3 DNA: TGTGCCAGCAGCGGCCGGGACCCCGCCGGGGAGCCGTTTTTT. This gives the protein CASSGRDPAGEPFF.

This clonotype was seen at least ten times. This chain connects TRBV7-7 to TRBJ2-7; 8 nucleotides align to TRBD2. Trimming removed 9 bases from V and 5 bases from J; junction bases left unmatched: 12. CDR1 is SSHAT, CDR2 FNYEAQ, per germline (reference sequence). This CDR3 has 14 residues. As DNA, the CDR3 is TGTGCCAGTTCTTTAGCGGGACCCCCCCACGAGCAGTACTTC. Translation gives CASSLAGPPHEQYF.

The table lists this clonotype with many counts. The chain joins TRBV5-1 to TRBJ2-1; no clear D. CDR1 SGHRS and CDR2 YFSETQ come from the germline V gene. Trimming stripped 5 bases from V and 0 bases from J, with 12 bases between. The CDR3 contains 15 residues. The CDR3, as DNA: TGCGCCAGCAGGCCCTCTCAGAACTCCTACAATGAGCAGTTCTTC. It is translated as CASRPSQNSYNEQFF. The full variable domain, rest sourced from reference TRBV5-1 and TRBJ2-1, is KAGVTQTPRYLIKTRGQQVTLSCSPISGHRSVSWYQQTPGQGLQFLFEYFSETQRNKGNFPGRFSGRQFSNSRSEMNVSTLELGDSALYLCASRPSQNSYNEQFFGPGTRLTVL.

V and J are TRBV20-1 and TRBJ2-3, with TRBD2 identical over 13 bases. This CDR3 spans 18 amino acids. CDR1 DFQATT and CDR2 SNEGSKA come from the germline V gene (reference sequence). V shed 3 bases, J shed 3 bases, and the junction held 12 bases outside the gene matches. In nucleotides, the CDR3 is TGCAGTGCTAGGGGGGGGACTAGCGGGGAGGGATCGACAGATACGCAGTATTTT. Its translation: CSARGGTSGEGSTDTQYF.

Written as DNA, the CDR3 is TGTGCCAGCAGCTTTGCAGGTGACAATGAGCAGTTCTTC. It yields the protein CASSFAGDNEQFF. This chain connects TRBV7-2 to TRBJ2-1; D is undetermined. The length of the CDR3 is 13 residues. V lost 3 bases, J lost 5 bases, and 8 bases lay in between. Germline CDR1 and CDR2: SGHTA and FQGNSA.

The V call is TRBV19, the J call TRBJ2-1; 9 bases are shared with TRBD2. The end of the DNA fits TRBJ2-5 better, so the J call may be wrong. The CDR3 has 12 amino acids. CDR1 is LNHDA and CDR2 is SQIVND in the germline V gene (reference sequence). For the CDR3, the DNA is TGTGCCACCACAGCGGGGGGCGAGACCCAGTACTTC. Translated: CATTAGGETQYF.

V is TRBV5-6 and J is TRBJ2-7, with D unresolved. CDR1 SGHDT and CDR2 YYEEEE come from the germline V gene. CDR3 length: 13 residues. V was shortened by 0 bases and J by 3 bases, with 7 bases between the two germline ends. The CDR3 spells CASSLGAFYEQYF. CDR3 bases: TGTGCCAGCAGCTTGGGGGCTTTCTACGAGCAGTACTTC.